This TCR beta chain was captured by sequencing in a study of siplizumab effects on memory and regulatory T cells. The germline V gene has CDR1 SNHLY and CDR2 FYNNEI. The CDR3 runs 11 residues. V lost 4 bases to trimming and J lost 3 bases, with 4 bases between them. Profiled with immunoSEQ multiplex PCR; TCRdb holds only in-frame clones, not every one. Of about 100,000 clones in the sample, around 92% were seen once. This chain joins TRBV2 and TRBJ2-7, with D unresolved. This TCR was sampled from a human donor in good health. Sequenced: Tregs sorted from blood. CDR3 nucleotides: TGTGCCAGCAGTGGCAGCTACGAGCAGTACTTC. This translates into CASSGSYEQYF.